The 10 T cell receptor beta chains below were found in one sample sequenced in a study of T cells in Graves' hyperthyroidism and ophthalmopathy. TCR beta CDR3 region amplification was performed from RNA transcripts. HTBI primers were the set used in a first-round RT-PCR of the TCR CDR3. TCRdb itself ran the multiplex PCR reads through MiXCR, one entry per CDR3 protein. There are 400,000 to 550,000 distinct CDR3 sequences in the sample; approximately 25% occur only once, and about 10% lies in the top ten. What was sequenced was blood. The origin of the receptors is a woman aged 25 to 39 with Graves' ophthalmopathy.

The sample holds many counts of this clonotype. This chain uses TRBV6-2 or TRBV6-3 with TRBJ1-5; TRBD1 might be the D (6 bases). The CDR3 has 13 amino acids. Trimming stripped 11 bases from V and 5 bases from J, with 16 bases between. Germline-derived CDR1 and CDR2 are MNHEY and SVGEGT. As DNA, the CDR3 is TGTGCCTCCTGGGGGGGGGCGGATCAGCCCCAGCATTTT. This encodes CASWGGADQPQHF.

As regards this clonotype: The conserved closing phenylalanine or tryptophan is absent in this CDR3, likely reflecting a read error. The chain links TRBV12-3 or TRBV12-4 to TRBJ1-2; possible D gene TRBD1, 6 bases. The CDR3 sequence is 16 residues long. Trimming cost V 6 bases and J 3 bases, with 20 bases left between them. The CDR3 nucleotides read TGTGCCAGCAGCCTCCCTGGGACAACAGGTGACTATGGCTACACCCTC. It encodes CASSLPGTTGDYGYTL.

This clonotype appeared many times. The CDR3 DNA follows: TGTGCCAGCAGCTTCCCCGGGGGCCACACTGAAGCTTTCTTT. Translating gives CASSFPGGHTEAFF. The chain couples TRBV11-2 to TRBJ1-1; weak D call: TRBD1 (6 bases). V was clipped by 3 bases and J by 3 bases, with 11 bases between them. CDR3 size: 14 residues. The V gene's germline CDR1 is SGHAT and CDR2 FQNNGV.

This clonotype has a count of ten or more. V is TRBV6-2 or TRBV6-3 and J is TRBJ1-2; TRBD1 agrees at 7 bases. The CDR3 spans 15 residues. Germline V gene lookup returns CDR1 MNHEY and CDR2 SVGEGT. V trimming: 1 base; J trimming: 4 bases; junction bases outside the gene matches: 6. CDR3 sequence reads: CASSYYGTEFYGYTF. The CDR3 nucleotides are TGTGCCAGCAGTTACTACGGGACAGAGTTCTATGGCTACACCTTC.

This clonotype has ten or more counts. This chain uses TRBV24-1 with TRBJ2-5; possibly TRBD1 for D (5 bases). Germline V gene sequence: CDR1 KGHDR, CDR2 SFDVKD. Trimming left V 3 bases short and J 5 bases short, with 15 bases between. This CDR3 has 15 residues. The CDR3 is CATSDQGALDETQYF. CDR3 nucleotides: TGTGCCACCAGTGATCAAGGGGCTTTAGACGAGACCCAGTACTTC.

This clonotype showed up many times. The chain employs TRBV7-8 and TRBJ1-2, with TRBD1 as a possible D gene (6 bases). This CDR3 is 16 amino acids long. With 4 bases removed from V and 2 bases from J, the gap between germline ends came to 17 bases. Germline CDR1 and CDR2: SGHVS and FQNEAQ. CDR3 nucleotides: TGTGCCAGCAGCTCGTACCGGGACACCATAAACTATGGCTACACCTTC. Its protein product is CASSSYRDTINYGYTF.

Ten or more counts support this clonotype. This rearrangement joins TRBV20-1 to TRBJ1-2; D might be TRBD1 (6 bases). The CDR3 contains 14 residues. Germline CDR1 reads DFQATT; CDR2 reads SNEGSKA (reference sequence). Trimming removed 3 bases at V and 8 bases at J, with 19 bases between. The CDR3 sequence: CSARDPRGAGGYTF. CDR3 DNA: TGCAGTGCTAGGGACCCCCGGGGGGCTGGCGGCTACACCTTC.

J is TRBJ1-1 and V is TRBV6-1, with D possibly TRBD1 on 5 matching bases. The germline V gene has CDR1 MNHNS and CDR2 SASEGT. This CDR3 comprises 17 residues. V was cut by 6 bases and J by 0 bases, with 20 bases left in between. CDR3 protein: CASRRGRASDMNTEAFF. The DNA of the CDR3 is TGTGCCAGCAGAAGGGGAAGGGCCTCGGACATGAACACTGAAGCTTTCTTT.

The J gene is TRBJ2-7, the V gene TRBV6-1; 12 bases are shared with TRBD2. The CDR3 spans 13 residues. In germline, CDR1 is MNHNS, CDR2 SASEGT. The V gene end was trimmed by 6 bases and the J gene end by 5 bases; junction bases not matched to a gene: 2. This chain's CDR3 is CASRTSGSDEQYF. The CDR3 DNA reads as TGTGCCAGCAGGACTAGCGGGAGCGACGAGCAGTACTTC.

In this sample, this clonotype turned up many times. This chain links TRBV3-1 with TRBJ2-2; D possibly corresponds to TRBD2 (5 bases). The CDR3 is made up of 18 amino acids. With 4 bases removed from V and 0 bases from J, the gap between germline ends came to 18 bases. Germline V lookup: CDR1 LGHDT, CDR2 YNNKEL (reference sequence). The CDR3 reads CASSLGLGGAANTGELFF. CDR3 nucleotide sequence: TGTGCCAGCAGCCTAGGGCTAGGAGGAGCCGCGAACACCGGGGAGCTGTTTTTT. Full variable domain (outside the CDR3, taken from reference TRBV3-1 and TRBJ2-2): DTAVSQTPKYLVTQMGNDKSIKCEQNLGHDTMYWYKQDSKKFLKIMFSYNNKELIINETVPNRFSPKSPDKAHLNLHINSLELGDSAVYFCASSLGLGGAANTGELFFGEGSRLTVL.